This TCR beta chain is from a study of Ad26.COV2.S vaccination and SARS-CoV-2 variants. Study details: In the COV1001 trial, the donor was in the Ad26.COV2.S arm. Intramuscular Ad26.COV2.S doses were given once or twice, 56 days apart.

The treatment here: approximately 18 received Ad26.COV2.S at low or high dose, single or two shots; a few received placebo; per-sample allocation not given. Specimens were obtained on day 63 following the first vaccine or placebo injection. The study, taken as a whole, reports: Vaccinees and placebo recipients showed similar non-spike TCR breadth.

Trimming at V came to 5 bases and at J to 0 bases, leaving 9 bases not matched to a gene. This CDR3 is 17 amino acids long. Germline CDR1 and CDR2: SGHAT and FQNNGV. This clone was counted at least ten times. The target antigen is unknown. The protocol was immunoSEQ multiplex PCR, while the TCRdb copy is restricted to in-frame clones and leaves out a portion. The data hold around 270,000 clones, with around 88% observed a single time. Here the sequenced sample was peripheral blood, taken in a trial of Ad26.COV2.S vaccine versus placebo. V and J are TRBV11-2 and TRBJ2-7, with 11 nucleotides matching TRBD1. The TCR was taken from a person aged 18-60 years who received the Ad26.COV2.S COVID-19 vaccine or a placebo. The CDR3 protein is CASSLGTGGTSSYEQYV. The CDR3, as DNA: TGTGCCAGCAGCCTCGGGACAGGGGGAACGAGCTCCTACGAGCAGTACGTC.